This T cell receptor beta chain was captured by sequencing in a study of blood T cell repertoires in COVID-19. At the level of the study: Samples taken during acute and convalescent COVID-19 were collected in the United States, Italy and Spain.

This table comes from immunoSEQ multiplex PCR, and its TCRdb copy is limited to in-frame clones, with some not included. The data show under 400,000 clones, with around 87% seen just once and approximately 1.9% held by the top ten. CDR3 size: 16 residues. With 4 bases clipped from V and 13 bases from J, the junction kept 13 bases outside the gene matches. Germline V gene lookup returns CDR1 LGHDT and CDR2 YNNKEL (reference sequence). Sequenced sample: PBMCs or T cells enriched from blood (not recorded which). The rearrangement uses TRBV3-1 (or the pseudogene TRBV3-2) and TRBJ2-1, with 13 bases fitting TRBD2. This clonotype originated in a man aged 40-49 years in a cohort exposed to, infected with or recovered from COVID-19 (not recorded which). CDR3 DNA: TGTGCCAGCAGCCCACTAGCGGGAGGGGGATCCCCTCCCCAGTTCTTC. Its translation: CASSPLAGGGSPPQFF.